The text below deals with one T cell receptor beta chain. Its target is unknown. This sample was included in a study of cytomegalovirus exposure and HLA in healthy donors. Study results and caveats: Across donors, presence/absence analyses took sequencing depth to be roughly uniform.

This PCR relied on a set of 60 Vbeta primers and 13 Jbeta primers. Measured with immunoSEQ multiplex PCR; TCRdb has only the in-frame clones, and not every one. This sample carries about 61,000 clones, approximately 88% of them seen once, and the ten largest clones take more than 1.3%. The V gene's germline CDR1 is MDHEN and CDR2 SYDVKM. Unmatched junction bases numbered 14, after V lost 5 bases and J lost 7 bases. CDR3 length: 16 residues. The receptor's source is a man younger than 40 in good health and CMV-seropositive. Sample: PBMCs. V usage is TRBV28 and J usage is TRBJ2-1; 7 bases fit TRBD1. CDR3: CASSDLRGPQLNEQFF. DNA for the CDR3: TGTGCCAGCAGTGATCTTAGGGGGCCTCAACTTAATGAGCAGTTCTTC. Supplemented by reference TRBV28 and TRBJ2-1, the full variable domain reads DVKVTQSSRYLVKRTGEKVFLECVQDMDHENMFWYRQDPGLGLRLIYFSYDVKMKEKGDIPEGYSVSREKKERFSLILESASTNQTSMYLCASSDLRGPQLNEQFFGPGTRLTVL.